The TCR beta chain described here comes from a study of read filtering for tumor transcriptome and immune sequencing. Study summary: Transcriptome libraries were built from DNase-treated RNA.

V lost 0 bases and J lost 3, with 6 bases in between. Per the germline V gene, CDR1 is MNHEY and CDR2 is SVGAGI. The CDR3 totals 14 residues. This clonotype was counted only a few times. Molecular barcoded adaptors covering alpha/delta and beta/gamma chains were used on 400 ng RNA. MiXCR was run by TCRdb on the reads, yielding one entry per CDR3 protein. Of about 62,000 distinct CDR3 sequences listed, 15% to 20% are singletons. This receptor was obtained from a donor at least 40 years old with multiple myeloma. Source material: a population of CD138-negative cells sorted from bone marrow. The rearrangement uses TRBV6-5 and TRBJ1-3; possibly TRBD1 for D (5 bases). The CDR3 protein is CASSYSGGGNTIYF. In nucleotides, the CDR3 is TGTGCCAGCAGTTACTCGGGGGGTGGAAACACCATATATTTT.